This is a list of T cell receptor beta chains from one sample in a study of T cells in Graves' hyperthyroidism and ophthalmopathy. TCRdb used MiXCR to reprocess the multiplex PCR reads, holding one entry per CDR3 protein. The sample has 250,000 or so distinct CDR3 sequences, 15% to 20% seen once. Specimen: blood. These receptors were collected from a woman under 30 with Graves' ophthalmopathy. Each CDR3 is given with its conserved first and last residue. Fields, in order: D gene, clone size, J gene, V gene, CDR3 DNA, CDR3 protein. The D gene is left open where the match is weak. Expanded clones are given a class, and other clones once, few, many or no size at all.

>TRBD1|many|TRBJ1-1|TRBV12-3/TRBV12-4
TGTGCCAGCAGTCCCGCCCCAGGACAGGGGAACACTGAAGCTTTCTTT
CASSPAPGQGNTEAFF
>NA|NA|TRBJ1-1|TRBV24-1
TGTGCCACCAGTGGGCGGACGGGAAACACTGAAGCTTTCTTT
CATSGRTGNTEAFF
>NA|many|TRBJ1-1|TRBV4-2
TGTGCCAGCAGCCGTAACCTCGGCAGAATGAACACTGAAGCTTTCTTT
CASSRNLGRMNTEAFF
>NA|NA|TRBJ2-5|TRBV11-2
TGTGCCAGCAGCTTAGCCGGGAGAATCCTGTACTTC
CASSLAGRILYF
>NA|many|TRBJ1-1|TRBV6-1
TGTGCCAGCAGTTACCGTAACACTGAAGCTTTCTTT
CASSYRNTEAFF
>TRBD2|few|TRBJ2-7|TRBV30
TGTGCCTGGAGTGTACACGGGTGGACTAGCGGCTCCTACGAGCAGTACTTC
CAWSVHGWTSGSYEQYF
>NA|many|TRBJ2-1|TRBV2
TGTGCCAGCAGTGAAAGAGGTACCAGCTCCTACAATGAGCAGTTCTTC
CASSERGTSSYNEQFF
>NA|many|TRBJ1-6|TRBV20-1
TGCAGTGCTAGAGCTTTCGGCAGCCTCTCCTATAATTCACCCCTCCACTTT
CSARAFGSLSYNSPLHF
>NA|many|TRBJ2-3|TRBV7-3
TGTGCCAGCAGCTTAGTTAGTGACACAGATACGCAGTATTTT
CASSLVSDTDTQYF
>TRBD2|many|TRBJ2-1|TRBV4-1
TGCGCCAGCAGCACCCGGACTAGCGGGAACATCCTGGTCAATGAGCAGTTCTTC
CASSTRTSGNILVNEQFF
>NA|NA|TRBJ1-1|TRBV6-1
TGTGCCAGCAGTGGGAGTCCCAAGGGGATCGCTGAAGCTTTCTTT
CASSGSPKGIAEAFF
>TRBD1|many|TRBJ1-2|TRBV4-2
TGTGCCAGCAGCCAAGCCTCGAGAACAGGGGGCGGCTATGGCTACACCTTC
CASSQASRTGGGYGYTF
>NA|many|TRBJ2-1|TRBV20-1
TGCAGTGCTAGTCTGGGCTACAATGAGCAGTTCTTC
CSASLGYNEQFF
>TRBD1|NA|TRBJ1-1|TRBV28
TGTGCCAGCAGGTCTTTGACAGGGATCGCTTTCTTT
CASRSLTGIAFF
>TRBD2|NA|TRBJ2-5|TRBV30
TGTGCCTGGAGTGTATTAGCGGGGGGGCGGGAGACCCAGTACTTC
CAWSVLAGGRETQYF
>TRBD1|many|TRBJ2-7|TRBV13
TGTGCCAGCAGCTTAGATGGGACAGGGGACTACGAGCAGTACTTC
CASSLDGTGDYEQYF
>NA|many|TRBJ2-7|TRBV7-3
TGTGCCAGCAGCGCCGGGGGTGGGGCCCACGAGCAGTACTTC
CASSAGGGAHEQYF
>NA|many|TRBJ2-7|TRBV11-2
TGTGCCAGCAGCGGCAGGGGAGGTCACGAGCAGTACTTC
CASSGRGGHEQYF
>NA|many|TRBJ1-1|TRBV19
TGTGCCAGTAGTATAGACCAGGGGGAAGCTTTCTTT
CASSIDQGEAFF
>NA|many|TRBJ1-3|TRBV30
TGTGCCTGGGCGATTAGCTCTGGAAACACCATATATTTT
CAWAISSGNTIYF